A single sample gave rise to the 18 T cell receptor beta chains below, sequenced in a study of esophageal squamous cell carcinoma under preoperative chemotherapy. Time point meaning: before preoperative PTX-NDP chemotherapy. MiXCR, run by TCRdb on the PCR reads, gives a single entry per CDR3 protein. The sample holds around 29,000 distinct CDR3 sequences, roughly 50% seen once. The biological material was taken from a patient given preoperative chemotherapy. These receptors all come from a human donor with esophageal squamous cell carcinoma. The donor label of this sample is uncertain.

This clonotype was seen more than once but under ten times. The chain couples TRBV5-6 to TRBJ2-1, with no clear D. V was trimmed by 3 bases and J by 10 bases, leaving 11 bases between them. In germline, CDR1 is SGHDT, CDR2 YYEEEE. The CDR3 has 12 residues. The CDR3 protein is CASSSLRHEQFF. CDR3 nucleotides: TGTGCCAGCAGCTCACTTAGGCACGAGCAGTTCTTC.

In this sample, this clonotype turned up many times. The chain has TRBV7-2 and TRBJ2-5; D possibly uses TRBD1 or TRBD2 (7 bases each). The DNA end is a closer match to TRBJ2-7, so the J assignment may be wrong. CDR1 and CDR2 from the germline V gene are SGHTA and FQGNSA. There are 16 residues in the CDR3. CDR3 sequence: CASSLGAPGGGYEQYF. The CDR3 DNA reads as TGTGCCAGCAGCTTAGGGGCCCCAGGGGGGGGCTACGAGCAGTACTTC.

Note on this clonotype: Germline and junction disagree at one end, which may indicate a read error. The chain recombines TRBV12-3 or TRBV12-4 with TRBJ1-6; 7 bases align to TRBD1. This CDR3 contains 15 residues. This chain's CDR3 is CVSRTTGQHNSPLHF. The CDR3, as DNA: TGTGTCAGCAGGACAACGGGACAGCATAATTCACCCCTCCACTTT.

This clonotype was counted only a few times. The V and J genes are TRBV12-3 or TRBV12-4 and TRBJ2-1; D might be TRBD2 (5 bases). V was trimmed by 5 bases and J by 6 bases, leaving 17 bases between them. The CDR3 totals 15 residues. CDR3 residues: CASSDRELRVNEQFF. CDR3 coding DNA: TGTGCCAGCAGTGATCGGGAACTGAGAGTCAATGAGCAGTTCTTC.

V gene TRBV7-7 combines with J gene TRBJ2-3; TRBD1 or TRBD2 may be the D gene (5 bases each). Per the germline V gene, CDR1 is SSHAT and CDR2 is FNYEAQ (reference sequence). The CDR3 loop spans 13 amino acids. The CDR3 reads CARGLGSKNIQYF. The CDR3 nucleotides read TGTGCTAGGGGCTTGGGGAGCAAAAATATTCAGTATTTT.

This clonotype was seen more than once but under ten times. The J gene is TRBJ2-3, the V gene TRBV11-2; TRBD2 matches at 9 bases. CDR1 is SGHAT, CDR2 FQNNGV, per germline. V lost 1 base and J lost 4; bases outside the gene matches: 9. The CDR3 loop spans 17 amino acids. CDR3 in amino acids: CASSLVAAGGFSDTQYF. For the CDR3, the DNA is TGTGCCAGCAGCTTAGTCGCAGCGGGAGGTTTTTCAGATACGCAGTATTTT.

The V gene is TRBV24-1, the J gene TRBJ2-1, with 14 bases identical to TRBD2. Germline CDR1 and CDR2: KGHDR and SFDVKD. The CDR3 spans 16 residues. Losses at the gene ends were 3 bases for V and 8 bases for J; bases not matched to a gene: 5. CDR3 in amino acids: CATSDAGTSGSDEQFF. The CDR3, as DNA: TGTGCCACCAGTGATGCCGGGACTAGCGGGAGTGATGAGCAGTTCTTC.

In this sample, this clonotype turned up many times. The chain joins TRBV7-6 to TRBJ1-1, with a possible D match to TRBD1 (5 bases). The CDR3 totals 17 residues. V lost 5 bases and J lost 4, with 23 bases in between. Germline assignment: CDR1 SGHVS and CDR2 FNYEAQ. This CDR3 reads CASSTSNRRQWGTEAFF. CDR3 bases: TGTGCCAGCAGCACCAGCAACAGGCGTCAATGGGGCACTGAAGCTTTCTTT. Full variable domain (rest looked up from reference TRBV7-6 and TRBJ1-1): GAGVSQSPRYKVTKRGQDVALRCDPISGHVSLYWYRQALGQGPEFLTYFNYEAQQDKSGLPNDRFSAERPEGSISTLTIQRTEQRDSAMYRCASSTSNRRQWGTEAFFGQGTRLTVV.

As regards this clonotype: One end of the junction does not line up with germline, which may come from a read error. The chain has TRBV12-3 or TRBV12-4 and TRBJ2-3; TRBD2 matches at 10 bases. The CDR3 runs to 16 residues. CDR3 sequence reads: CASSLERLAGKDTQYF. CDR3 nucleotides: TGTGCCAGCAGTTTAGAGAGACTAGCGGGCAAAGACACGCAGTATTTC.

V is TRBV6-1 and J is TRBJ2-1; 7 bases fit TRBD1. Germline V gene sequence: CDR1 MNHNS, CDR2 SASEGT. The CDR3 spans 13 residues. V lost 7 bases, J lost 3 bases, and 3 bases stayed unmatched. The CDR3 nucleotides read TGTGCCAGCAAGGGACAGATCTACAATGAGCAGTTCTTC. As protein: CASKGQIYNEQFF.

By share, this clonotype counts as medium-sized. The CDR3 loop is CASSPRGPEGGTQYF. CDR3 nucleotide sequence: TGTGCCAGCAGCCCGCGGGGTCCCGAGGGAGGTACGCAGTATTTT. This chain joins TRBV11-3 and TRBJ2-3; perhaps TRBD2 as D (6 bases). The V end lost 5 bases, the J end lost 8 bases, and 20 bases lay between the germline ends. The CDR3 has 15 residues. Per germline, CDR1 SGHNT and CDR2 YENEEA.

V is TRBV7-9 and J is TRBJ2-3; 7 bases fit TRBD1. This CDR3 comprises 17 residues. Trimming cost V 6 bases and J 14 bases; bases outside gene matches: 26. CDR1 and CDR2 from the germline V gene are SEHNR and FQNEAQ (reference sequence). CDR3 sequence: CASSLSVGAASTGELYF. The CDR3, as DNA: TGTGCCAGCAGTCTAAGTGTCGGGGCAGCGAGCACAGGGGAGCTGTATTTT.

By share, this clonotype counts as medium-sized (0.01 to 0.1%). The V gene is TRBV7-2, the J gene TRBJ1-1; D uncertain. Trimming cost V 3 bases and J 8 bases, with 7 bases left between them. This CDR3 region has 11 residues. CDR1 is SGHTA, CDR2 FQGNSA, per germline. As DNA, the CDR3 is TGTGCCAGCAGCTTGTATGGGGAAGCTTTCTTT. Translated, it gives CASSLYGEAFF.

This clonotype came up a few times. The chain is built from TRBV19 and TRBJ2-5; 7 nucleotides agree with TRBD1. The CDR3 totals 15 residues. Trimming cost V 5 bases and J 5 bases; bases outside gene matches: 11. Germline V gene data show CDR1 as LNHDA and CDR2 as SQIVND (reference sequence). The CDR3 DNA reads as TGTGCCAGTAGTTTTGGACAGGTACCAGGGGAGACCCAGTACTTC. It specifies CASSFGQVPGETQYF.

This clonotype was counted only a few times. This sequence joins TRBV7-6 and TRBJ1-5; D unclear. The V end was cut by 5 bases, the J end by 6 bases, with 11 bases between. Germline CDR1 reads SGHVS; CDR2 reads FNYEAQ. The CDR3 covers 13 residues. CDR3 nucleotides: TGTGCCAGCAGCAATGGGCTGGGTCAGCCCCAGCATTTT. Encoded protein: CASSNGLGQPQHF.

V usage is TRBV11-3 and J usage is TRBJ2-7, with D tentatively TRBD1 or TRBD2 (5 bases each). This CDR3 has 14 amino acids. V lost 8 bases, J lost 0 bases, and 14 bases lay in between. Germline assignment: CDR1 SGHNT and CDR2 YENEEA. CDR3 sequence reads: CASANGDRSYEQYF. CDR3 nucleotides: TGTGCCAGCGCGAACGGGGACCGCTCCTACGAGCAGTACTTC. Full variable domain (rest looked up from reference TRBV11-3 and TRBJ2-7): EAGVVQSPRYKIIEKKQPVAFWCNPISGHNTLYWYLQNLGQGPELLIRYENEEAVDDSQLPKDRFSAERLKGVDSTLKIQPAELGDSAVYLCASANGDRSYEQYFGPGTRLTVT.

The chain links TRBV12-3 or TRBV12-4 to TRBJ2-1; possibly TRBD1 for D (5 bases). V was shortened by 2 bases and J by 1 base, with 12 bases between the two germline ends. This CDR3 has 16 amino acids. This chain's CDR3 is CASSLYRPMSYNEQFF. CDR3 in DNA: TGTGCCAGCAGTTTATACAGGCCCATGTCCTACAATGAGCAGTTCTTC.

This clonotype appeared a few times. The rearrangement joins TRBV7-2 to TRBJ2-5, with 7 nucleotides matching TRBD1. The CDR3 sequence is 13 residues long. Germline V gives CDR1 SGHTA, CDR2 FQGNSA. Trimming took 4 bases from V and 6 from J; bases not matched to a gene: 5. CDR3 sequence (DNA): TGTGCCAGCAGCTCACAGGGGTGGCAGACCCAGTACTTC. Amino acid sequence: CASSSQGWQTQYF.